This passage covers 24 T cell receptor beta chains from one sample sequenced in a study of neurological immune-mediated disorders (dated by TCRdb to about 2019). Library generation was performed with 5' RACE. The data were produced on an Illumina HiSeq 2500. TCRdb reanalyzed the raw reads on its own, using fastp at Q25 for trimming and MiXCR for clone calling, and kept in-frame beta chains. Records with the same CDR3 protein are collapsed into one entry carrying the most frequent genes and DNA. This sample comprises more than 75,000 distinct CDR3 sequences, 3.5% to 5.5% of them detected only once. Jointly, the top ten make up around 5% of the sample. This sample's time point label indicates: longitudinal time-point 3. Source material: PBMCs. The receptors come from a woman aged 55-70 years with multiple sclerosis.

In its sample, this clonotype was seen many times. The chain is built from TRBV12-3 or TRBV12-4 and TRBJ2-7; D call uncertain. V was cut by 6 bases and J by 1 base, with 16 bases left in between. This CDR3 spans 15 amino acids. The CDR3 loop reads CASSPDRILSYEQYF. CDR3 DNA: TGTGCCAGCAGCCCCGACCGGATCCTTTCCTACGAGCAGTACTTC.

This clonotype was seen many times. The rearrangement links TRBV20-1 to TRBJ1-1; tentatively, D is TRBD1 (6 bases). Germline V gene lookup returns CDR1 DFQATT and CDR2 SNEGSKA (reference sequence). Trimming took off 0 bases at V and 1 base at J, with 12 bases between the two ends. This CDR3 spans 15 amino acids. The DNA of the CDR3 is TGCAGTGCTAGAGATCGAGGGGGACCGAACACTGAAGCTTTCTTT. Its protein is CSARDRGGPNTEAFF.

This clonotype has a count of ten or more. This chain uses TRBV6-6 with TRBJ1-1; D call uncertain. Between the trimmed V and J ends, which lost 0 bases and 1 base, there was a span of 6 bases. The CDR3 has 14 amino acids. Germline CDR1 reads MNHNY; CDR2 reads SVGAGI (reference sequence). CDR3 nucleotide sequence: TGTGCCAGCAGTTACTCTGGGAAGAACACTGAAGCTTTCTTT. Its translation is CASSYSGKNTEAFF.

This clonotype was seen repeatedly, ten times or more. The chain recombines TRBV4-1 with TRBJ1-4; D not resolved. The V end lost 4 bases, the J end lost 0 bases, and 12 bases lay between the germline ends. Germline CDR1 reads MGHRA; CDR2 reads YSYEKL. The CDR3 is made up of 16 amino acids. The CDR3 here is CASSLSEFSTNEKLFF. The DNA for the CDR3 is TGCGCCAGCAGCCTCAGCGAGTTCTCAACTAATGAAAAACTGTTTTTT.

This clonotype was seen repeatedly, ten times or more. Here the CDR3 reads CASSPTSRDTKNIQYF. In nucleotides, the CDR3 is TGCGCCAGCAGTCCTACCTCCCGGGACACCAAAAACATTCAGTACTTC. V gene TRBV5-1 combines with J gene TRBJ2-4, with D perhaps matching TRBD1 (6 bases). Germline V gene sequence: CDR1 SGHRS, CDR2 YFSETQ. V was pared by 5 bases and J by 2 bases, with 17 bases between. The CDR3 runs to 16 residues.

Many counts were recorded for this clonotype. The V call is TRBV5-1, the J call TRBJ2-1; D unclear. Deletions cut 0 bases from V and 3 bases from J, with 4 bases between. CDR1 and CDR2 from the germline V gene are SGHRS and YFSETQ. The CDR3 is 13 amino acids. CDR3 coding DNA: TGCGCCAGCAGCTTGGACAACTACAATGAGCAGTTCTTC. This codes for CASSLDNYNEQFF. The complete variable domain, with remaining parts taken from reference TRBV5-1 and TRBJ2-1, reads KAGVTQTPRYLIKTRGQQVTLSCSPISGHRSVSWYQQTPGQGLQFLFEYFSETQRNKGNFPGRFSGRQFSNSRSEMNVSTLELGDSALYLCASSLDNYNEQFFGPGTRLTVL.

This clonotype has at least ten counts. The chain uses TRBV20-1 and TRBJ1-2, with D possibly being TRBD1 (5 bases). Germline values: CDR1 DFQATT, CDR2 SNEGSKA (reference sequence). Deletions cut 6 bases from V and 8 bases from J, with 19 bases between. The CDR3 totals 13 residues. In DNA, the CDR3 is TGCAGTGCATTCGGGGGAGGTCGAAGAGGCTACACCTTC. Protein product: CSAFGGGRRGYTF.

Many counts were recorded for this clonotype. V is TRBV5-1 and J is TRBJ2-2, with TRBD1 as a possible D gene (5 bases). Germline V lookup: CDR1 SGHRS, CDR2 YFSETQ. CDR3 length: 15 amino acids. Deletions cut 1 base from V and 4 bases from J, with 11 bases between. For the CDR3, the DNA is TGCGCCAGCAGCTTGATTGCAGGGCTCACCGGGGAGCTGTTTTTT. Translated: CASSLIAGLTGELFF.

This clonotype was seen ten or more times. V and J are TRBV12-3 or TRBV12-4 and TRBJ1-2; 7 bases fit TRBD1. The CDR3 covers 14 residues. The trim removed 7 bases at V and 4 bases at J, leaving 9 bases unmatched. DNA for the CDR3: TGTGCCAGCAATCAAAGGAGGGACAGCTATGGCTACACCTTC. This translates into CASNQRRDSYGYTF.

This clonotype has more than one count but fewer than ten. The J gene is TRBJ2-7, the V gene TRBV29-1; D remains ambiguous. Between the trimmed V and J ends, which lost 0 bases and 7 bases, there was a span of 7 bases. Germline CDR1 is SQVTM and CDR2 is ANQGSEA. The CDR3 length is 11 residues. The DNA for the CDR3 is TGCAGCGTTGAAGACCCCGGGGAGCAGTACTTC. This codes for CSVEDPGEQYF.

This clonotype was seen many times. J is TRBJ1-5 and V is TRBV12-3 or TRBV12-4; D gene unclear. The CDR3 loop spans 15 amino acids. The V end lost 2 bases, the J end lost 4 bases, and 12 bases lay between the germline ends. In DNA, the CDR3 is TGTGCCAGCAGTTTAATGCGGCGGAAAAATCAGCCCCAGCATTTT. Its protein product is CASSLMRRKNQPQHF.

This clonotype was picked up many times. The chain employs TRBV7-2 and TRBJ2-1, with 7 bases lining up with TRBD2. Trimming removed 1 base from V and 14 bases from J; junction bases left unmatched: 8. Looked up from germline, CDR1 is SGHTA and CDR2 is FQGNSA. The CDR3 loop spans 13 amino acids. CDR3: CASSLERGEAEFF. The CDR3 DNA reads TGTGCCAGCAGCTTAGAGCGGGGAGAAGCGGAGTTCTTC.

This clonotype was seen ten or more times. The rearrangement links TRBV5-1 to TRBJ2-7; D is perhaps TRBD2 (5 bases). The length of the CDR3 is 14 residues. Germline V CDR1 and CDR2: SGHRS, YFSETQ. Trimming shortened V by 4 bases and J by 4 bases, and 15 bases separated the two germline ends. CDR3 coding DNA: TGCGCCAGCAGCCGGGATCCCTCCCCATACGAGCAGTACTTC. It yields the protein CASSRDPSPYEQYF.

This clonotype occurred many times. This chain joins TRBV6-5 and TRBJ2-6; no clear D. The germline CDR1 and CDR2 sequences are MNHEY and SVGAGI. The CDR3 runs 16 residues. Trimming took 0 bases from V and 2 from J, leaving 8 bases between them. In nucleotides, the CDR3 is TGTGCCAGCAGTTACTCTGATGTACCTGGGGCCAACGTCCTGACTTTC. Protein sequence: CASSYSDVPGANVLTF.

This clonotype has at least ten counts. The gene calls are TRBV5-1 and TRBJ1-4; D possibly corresponds to TRBD1 (5 bases). Per germline, CDR1 SGHRS and CDR2 YFSETQ. V lost 5 bases, J lost 0 bases, and 8 bases lay in between. The CDR3 is 14 amino acids. The CDR3 sequence is CASRPTATNEKLFF. CDR3 sequence (DNA): TGCGCCAGCAGACCGACAGCAACTAATGAAAAACTGTTTTTT.

This clonotype was seen only a few times. The chain recombines TRBV5-5 with TRBJ1-4; maybe TRBD1 (5 bases). Trimming took off 4 bases at V and 7 bases at J, with 17 bases between the two ends. CDR1 and CDR2 (germline): SGHKS, YYEKEE (reference sequence). CDR3 length: 15 amino acids. The CDR3 DNA follows: TGTGCCAGCAGCATTTCCGGGACGGAACGTGAAAAACTGTTTTTT. It specifies CASSISGTEREKLFF.

This clonotype was seen ten or more times. The J gene is TRBJ1-1, the V gene TRBV5-5; possible D gene TRBD1, 6 bases. CDR3 length equals 16 residues. The germline gives CDR1 SGHKS, CDR2 YYEKEE (reference sequence). V lost 0 bases and J 0 bases, leaving 12 bases between the germline ends. The DNA for the CDR3 is TGTGCCAGCAGCTTGGGACCTACAGGGTTGAACACTGAAGCTTTCTTT. It yields the protein CASSLGPTGLNTEAFF.

This clonotype has ten or more counts. The J gene is TRBJ2-3, the V gene TRBV11-2; no clear D. The ends were cut back, 3 bases at V and 2 bases at J, with 6 bases in the middle. The CDR3 contains 13 residues. The germline gives CDR1 SGHAT, CDR2 FQNNGV. CDR3 sequence reads: CASSFADTDTQYF. For the CDR3, the DNA is TGTGCCAGCAGCTTCGCAGACACAGATACGCAGTATTTT.

This clonotype was seen ten or more times. This chain links TRBV5-1 with TRBJ1-6, with D uncertain. The germline V gene encodes CDR1 SGHRS and CDR2 YFSETQ. V lost 2 bases, J lost 2 bases, and 5 bases lay in between. The CDR3 contains 14 residues. CDR3 residues: CASSFGPYNSPLHF. The DNA for the CDR3 is TGCGCCAGCAGCTTCGGGCCCTATAATTCACCCCTCCACTTT.

This clonotype was observed many times. The rearrangement joins TRBV5-1 to TRBJ2-7, with D tentatively TRBD2 (5 bases). Trimming pared 0 bases from V and 4 bases from J, leaving 11 bases between. CDR1 and CDR2 from the germline V gene are SGHRS and YFSETQ. The CDR3 extends over 14 amino acids. DNA for the CDR3: TGCGCCAGCAGCTTGGGGTCTCGGGGTTACGAGCAGTACTTC. It translates to CASSLGSRGYEQYF.

This clonotype was detected ten times or more. The chain recombines TRBV27 with TRBJ2-7, with D maybe TRBD2 (5 bases). Germline CDR1 is MNHEY and CDR2 is SMNVEV (reference sequence). The CDR3 runs 14 residues. Trimming cost V 5 bases and J 1 base, with 12 bases left between them. CDR3 in DNA: TGTGCCAGCAGTCCAAAACGGGATTCCTACGAGCAGTACTTC. Amino acid sequence: CASSPKRDSYEQYF.

In this sample, this clonotype turned up many times. V gene TRBV5-1 combines with J gene TRBJ2-1, with 9 nucleotides matching TRBD2. V trimming: 4 bases; J trimming: 0 bases; junction bases outside the gene matches: 11. The CDR3 extends over 18 amino acids. Germline values: CDR1 SGHRS, CDR2 YFSETQ. CDR3 protein: CASSQGLAGASSYNEQFF. The CDR3 DNA reads as TGCGCCAGCAGCCAGGGACTAGCTGGGGCAAGCTCCTACAATGAGCAGTTCTTC. Complete variable domain (other parts from reference TRBV5-1 and TRBJ2-1): KAGVTQTPRYLIKTRGQQVTLSCSPISGHRSVSWYQQTPGQGLQFLFEYFSETQRNKGNFPGRFSGRQFSNSRSEMNVSTLELGDSALYLCASSQGLAGASSYNEQFFGPGTRLTVL.

Many counts were recorded for this clonotype. The genes are TRBV12-3 or TRBV12-4 and TRBJ1-4, with D maybe TRBD1 (5 bases). This CDR3 is built from 17 residues. V shed 3 bases and J shed 8 bases, with 22 bases lying between them. The CDR3 region is CASSFSGGGRRQEKLFF. Here the CDR3 DNA reads TGTGCCAGCAGTTTTTCCGGTGGGGGAAGGAGGCAGGAAAAACTGTTTTTT.

On this clonotype: It may be a read error: a sequence one base away is much more abundant. This rearrangement joins TRBV20-1 to TRBJ2-2; D unclear. The CDR3 contains 15 residues. The germline CDR1 and CDR2 sequences are DFQATT and SNEGSKA (reference sequence). In nucleotides, the CDR3 is TGCGCATTATATCAAAGGTGGGCAGCTACCGGGGAGCTGTTTTTT. Residues: CALYQRWAATGELFF.